The rows below give T cell receptor beta chains drawn from one sample of a study of T cells after posttransplantation cyclophosphamide. The repertoire was sequenced with immunoSEQ multiplex PCR; TCRdb's copy has only in-frame clones and lacks some. The table shows tens of thousands of clones, with about 82% occurring only once. Sequencing was performed on PBMCs. The source of these receptors is a man aged 30-40 years with a blood cancer, CMV-positive, and with a related stem cell donor. Both conserved end residues are part of each CDR3. D genes are given only for firm matches. Rows may omit the clone size; those that give it use once, few, many or a size class.

CDR3: CASTSGTTYEQYF; DNA: TGTGCCAGTACCTCCGGGACTACCTACGAGCAGTACTTC; D: TRBD2; size: -; V: TRBV2; J: TRBJ2-7
CDR3: CASSFSSGQLMEKLFF; DNA: TGTGCCAGCAGCTTCTCATCGGGACAGCTAATGGAAAAACTGTTTTTT; D: TRBD1; size: -; V: TRBV7-8; J: TRBJ1-4
CDR3: CASSRTRTRGPETQYF; DNA: TGCGCCAGCAGCCGAACCCGGACCAGGGGCCCAGAGACCCAGTACTTC; D: -; size: -; V: TRBV4-1; J: TRBJ2-5
CDR3: CASSPRAGAGYEQFF; DNA: TGTGCCAGCTCACCCCGGGCAGGGGCGGGCTATGAGCAGTTCTTC; D: -; size: -; V: TRBV18; J: TRBJ2-1
CDR3: CASSIGTDKNTDTQYF; DNA: TGTGCCAGTAGTATAGGCACGGACAAAAACACAGATACGCAGTATTTT; D: -; size: -; V: TRBV19; J: TRBJ2-3
CDR3: CATSRDGESFSGNTIYF; DNA: TGTGCCACCAGCAGAGATGGGGAGTCGTTCTCTGGAAACACCATATATTTT; D: -; size: -; V: TRBV15; J: TRBJ1-3
CDR3: CAISTGTGTYEQYF; DNA: TGTGCCATCAGCACCGGGACAGGGACCTACGAGCAGTACTTC; D: TRBD1; size: -; V: TRBV10-3; J: TRBJ2-7
CDR3: CASSVRGQRFTDTQYF; DNA: TGTGCCAGCAGCGTTCGGGGACAGCGATTCACAGATACGCAGTATTTT; D: TRBD1; size: -; V: TRBV9; J: TRBJ2-3
CDR3: CASSPDREAQPQHF; DNA: TGTGCCAGCTCACCCGACAGGGAAGCCCAGCCCCAGCATTTT; D: TRBD1; size: -; V: TRBV18; J: TRBJ1-5
CDR3: CAWKGVEAFF; DNA: TGTGCCTGGAAAGGAGTTGAAGCTTTCTTT; D: -; size: -; V: TRBV30; J: TRBJ1-1
CDR3: CASSILGLALDYNEQFF; DNA: TGTGCCAGTAGTATTTTGGGGCTAGCGTTAGATTACAATGAGCAGTTCTTC; D: -; size: -; V: TRBV19; J: TRBJ2-1
CDR3: CASSNDRGRIAYTEAFF; DNA: TGTGCCAGCAGCAATGACAGGGGGCGAATTGCGTACACTGAAGCTTTCTTT; D: TRBD1; size: -; V: TRBV5-6; J: TRBJ1-1
CDR3: CASSLDGVGVGNQPQHF; DNA: TGTGCCAGCAGCTTGGATGGGGTGGGAGTGGGCAATCAGCCCCAGCATTTT; D: -; size: few; V: TRBV5-5; J: TRBJ1-5
CDR3: CASSETGLIETEAFF; DNA: TGCGCCAGCAGCGAAACCGGACTCATTGAAACTGAAGCTTTCTTT; D: -; size: -; V: TRBV4-1; J: TRBJ1-1
CDR3: CASFGADTGELFF; DNA: TGTGCCAGTTTTGGCGCGGACACCGGGGAGCTGTTTTTT; D: -; size: -; V: TRBV19; J: TRBJ2-2
CDR3: CAWSPRLAEPLAKNIQYF; DNA: TGTGCCTGGAGTCCCCGACTAGCCGAGCCTCTAGCCAAAAACATTCAGTACTTC; D: TRBD2; size: -; V: TRBV30; J: TRBJ2-4
CDR3: CASSALAGVGEQFF; DNA: TGTGCCAGCAGCGCACTAGCGGGAGTGGGTGAGCAGTTCTTC; D: TRBD2; size: -; V: TRBV13; J: TRBJ2-1
CDR3: CASSFSLALEKLFF; DNA: TGTGCCAGTAGTTTCTCCTTGGCCCTCGAAAAACTGTTTTTT; D: -; size: -; V: TRBV19; J: TRBJ1-4
CDR3: CASSLAQGNTEAFF; DNA: TGTGCCAGCAGCTTAGCTCAGGGGAACACTGAAGCTTTCTTT; D: -; size: -; V: TRBV7-2; J: TRBJ1-1
CDR3: CASSPLPFGGRGQNYGYTF; DNA: TGTGCCAGCTCACCACTGCCCTTTGGTGGCAGGGGGCAGAACTATGGCTACACCTTC; D: TRBD1; size: -; V: TRBV18; J: TRBJ1-2
CDR3: CRGDRVNGYTF; DNA: TGCAGGGGGGACAGGGTCAATGGCTACACCTTC; D: TRBD1; size: -; V: TRBV20-1; J: TRBJ1-2
CDR3: CASSVAGRGNEQFF; DNA: TGTGCCAGCAGCGTAGCTGGCAGGGGCAATGAGCAGTTCTTC; D: -; size: -; V: TRBV9; J: TRBJ2-1
CDR3: CASSSPGRRERGETQYF; DNA: TGTGCCAGCAGCTCCCCGGGGCGGCGGGAGAGAGGAGAGACCCAGTACTTC; D: TRBD2; size: -; V: TRBV7-2; J: TRBJ2-5
CDR3: CASAGRANNYGYTF; DNA: TGTGCCAGCGCGGGCCGAGCTAATAACTATGGCTACACCTTC; D: -; size: -; V: TRBV7-9; J: TRBJ1-2
CDR3: CASSSNTGGGANVLTF; DNA: TGTGCCAGCAGTTCGAATACGGGGGGAGGGGCCAACGTCCTGACTTTC; D: TRBD2; size: -; V: TRBV6-5; J: TRBJ2-6
CDR3: CASSPQAGGLDRTQYF; DNA: TGTGCCAGCTCACCGCAAGCAGGGGGCTTGGATCGGACCCAGTACTTC; D: TRBD1; size: few; V: TRBV18; J: TRBJ2-5
CDR3: CASRWGGNSGNTIYF; DNA: TGTGCCAGCAGATGGGGAGGGAACTCTGGAAACACCATATATTTT; D: -; size: -; V: TRBV6-6; J: TRBJ1-3
CDR3: CASRSRIDAYEQYF; DNA: TGTGCCAGCAGATCGAGGATAGATGCCTACGAGCAGTACTTC; D: -; size: -; V: TRBV28; J: TRBJ2-7
CDR3: CASSPEQSYEQYF; DNA: TGTGCCAGCTCACCCGAACAATCCTACGAGCAGTACTTC; D: -; size: -; V: TRBV18; J: TRBJ2-7
CDR3: CAISESGGRADEQFF; DNA: TGTGCCATCAGTGAGTCTGGCGGGAGGGCGGATGAGCAGTTCTTC; D: TRBD2; size: -; V: TRBV10-3; J: TRBJ2-1
CDR3: CAISDPGQGGNSNQPQHF; DNA: TGTGCCATCAGTGACCCCGGACAGGGTGGGAATAGCAATCAGCCCCAGCATTTT; D: TRBD1; size: -; V: TRBV10-3; J: TRBJ1-5